The clone carrying this T cell receptor beta chain has at least ten counts. Antigen specificity is unknown. The sample comes from a study of CD8 T cells in ankylosing spondylitis. General study results and limits: Characteristic of ankylosing spondylitis blood, it appeared, was a TCR beta motif comprising eight highly homologous variants.

Germline V CDR1 and CDR2: WNHNN, SYGVQD (reference sequence). The CDR3 sequence is 15 residues long. Deletions cut 0 bases from V and 10 bases from J, with 15 bases between. TCRdb fed the 5' RACE reads into MiXCR, producing one record per CDR3 protein. Of about 240,000 distinct CDR3 sequences listed, roughly a quarter are singletons. The TCR sequence derives from a male donor with ankylosing spondylitis or in good health (not recorded which). The sequencing input was blood, either unsorted or a sorted T cell fraction (not recorded which). The genes are TRBV10-1 and TRBJ1-4; D remains ambiguous. The CDR3 DNA is TGCGCCAGCAGTGAGTCGAGGACCCCGGCAGGAAAACTGTTTTTT. Translating it yields CASSESRTPAGKLFF.